This T cell receptor beta chain was profiled in a study of T-cell reconstitution after alpha-beta-depleted transplantation in children. As for this clonotype: Its antigen remains unknown.

Unique molecular identifiers were built into the TCRbeta library. TCRdb reprocessed the PCR reads with MiXCR, giving one entry per CDR3 protein. The data hold more than 300,000 distinct CDR3 sequences, with about 16% observed a single time. Points from the study as a whole: The study traced high day-60 TCRbeta diversity in some patients to surviving recipient T cells and thymic progenitors.

The sample consisted of PBMCs, mostly from graft donor cells, taken 360 days after TCRalphabeta/CD19-depleted stem cell transplant. The receptor's source is a male patient aged 2-10 years who had a stem cell transplant for acute lymphoblastic leukemia, so the T cells may come from the graft donor.

This CDR3 is CASSSAVSELGETQYF. CDR3 in DNA: TGCGCCAGCAGTTCTGCAGTTAGTGAGCTCGGGGAGACCCAGTACTTC. The V call is TRBV5-1, the J call TRBJ2-5; D is unresolved. The V gene's germline CDR1 is SGHRS and CDR2 YFSETQ. V lost 5 bases to trimming and J lost 5 bases, with 22 bases between them. This CDR3 comprises 16 residues. The variable domain in full, with the rest retrieved from reference TRBV5-1 and TRBJ2-5, is KAGVTQTPRYLIKTRGQQVTLSCSPISGHRSVSWYQQTPGQGLQFLFEYFSETQRNKGNFPGRFSGRQFSNSRSEMNVSTLELGDSALYLCASSSAVSELGETQYFGPGTRLLVL.